The 8 T cell receptor beta chains given below trace back to one sample, sequenced in a study of blood T cell repertoires in COVID-19. Assay used: immunoSEQ multiplex PCR; TCRdb lists only in-frame clones, some missing. The sample carries around 42,000 clones, approximately 85% recorded once. Material: peripheral blood. These receptors originate from a human donor in a cohort sampled during active COVID-19.

The chain recombines TRBV28 with TRBJ1-1, with 8 nucleotides matching TRBD1. Germline V lookup: CDR1 MDHEN, CDR2 SYDVKM. V lost 3 bases, J lost 1 base, and 10 bases stayed unmatched. CDR3 length equals 17 residues. CDR3 in amino acids: CASSFSGTGFKNTEAFF. CDR3 DNA sequence: TGTGCCAGCAGTTTTTCAGGGACAGGATTTAAGAACACTGAAGCTTTCTTT.

The CDR3 protein is CASRQGPAKNIQYF. Written as DNA, the CDR3 is TGTGCCAGCAGGCAGGGGCCGGCCAAAAACATTCAGTACTTC. The rearrangement joins TRBV6-5 to TRBJ2-4, with D possibly matching TRBD1 (6 bases). In germline, CDR1 is MNHEY, CDR2 SVGAGI. CDR3 size: 14 residues. Trimming cost V 6 bases and J 1 base, with 10 bases left between them.

This clone was seen only a few times. The J gene is TRBJ1-5, the V gene TRBV7-9; D gene uncertain. Germline V CDR1 and CDR2: SEHNR, FQNEAQ (reference sequence). The V and J ends lost 1 base and 10 bases respectively, with 11 bases between them. The CDR3 is 13 amino acids. The chain's CDR3 is CASSLGGPNPQHF. The CDR3, as DNA: TGTGCCAGCAGCTTAGGCGGTCCGAACCCCCAGCATTTT.

The rearrangement joins TRBV3-1 (or the pseudogene TRBV3-2) to TRBJ1-6, with D maybe TRBD1 (5 bases). Looked up from germline, CDR1 is LGHDT and CDR2 is YNNKEL (reference sequence). The CDR3 length is 16 residues. Trimming removed 4 bases from V and 7 bases from J, with 17 bases in between. The CDR3 DNA sequence: TGTGCCAGCAGCCTAGGGGTATCAGGGAGGAATTCACCCCTCCACTTT. Translated, it gives CASSLGVSGRNSPLHF.

This clone has only one observation. The chain couples TRBV7-3 to TRBJ2-7; tentative D call: TRBD1 (6 bases). The CDR3 sequence is 17 residues long. Trimming shortened V by 3 bases and J by 0 bases, and 18 bases separated the two germline ends. CDR1 and CDR2 from the germline V gene are SGHTA and FQGTGA. The CDR3 reads CASSFHTGTPLSYEQYF. The CDR3 DNA is TGTGCCAGCAGCTTCCACACAGGGACCCCTCTCTCCTACGAGCAGTACTTC.

The chain carries TRBV10-1 and TRBJ2-3, with 8 nucleotides matching TRBD1. With 7 bases clipped from V and 4 bases from J, the junction kept 10 bases outside the gene matches. Germline V gives CDR1 WNHNN, CDR2 SYGVQD (reference sequence). CDR3 size: 15 residues. CDR3 region: CASTNPDRGPDTQYF. The CDR3 nucleotides are TGCGCCAGCACCAACCCCGACAGGGGCCCAGATACGCAGTATTTT.

The gene calls are TRBV5-1 and TRBJ2-1, with 7 bases lining up with TRBD1. V shed 4 bases and J 2 bases; nucleotides not matched to a gene: 6. Germline loops: CDR1 SGHRS, CDR2 YFSETQ. The CDR3 sequence is 15 residues long. The CDR3 loop is CASSDTGDPYNEQFF. The DNA of the CDR3 is TGCGCCAGCAGCGACACAGGGGACCCCTACAATGAGCAGTTCTTC. The full variable domain, with the rest looked up from reference TRBV5-1 and TRBJ2-1, is KAGVTQTPRYLIKTRGQQVTLSCSPISGHRSVSWYQQTPGQGLQFLFEYFSETQRNKGNFPGRFSGRQFSNSRSEMNVSTLELGDSALYLCASSDTGDPYNEQFFGPGTRLTVL.

This clone was detected only once. The rearrangement joins TRBV9 to TRBJ2-5, with TRBD2 identical over 8 bases. Unmatched junction bases numbered 4, after V lost 0 bases and J lost 3 bases. Per germline, CDR1 SGDLS and CDR2 YYNGEE. This CDR3 contains 15 residues. In DNA, the CDR3 is TGTGCCAGCAGCGTAGGGGTTAGCGGGGAAGAGACCCAGTACTTC. It specifies CASSVGVSGEETQYF.